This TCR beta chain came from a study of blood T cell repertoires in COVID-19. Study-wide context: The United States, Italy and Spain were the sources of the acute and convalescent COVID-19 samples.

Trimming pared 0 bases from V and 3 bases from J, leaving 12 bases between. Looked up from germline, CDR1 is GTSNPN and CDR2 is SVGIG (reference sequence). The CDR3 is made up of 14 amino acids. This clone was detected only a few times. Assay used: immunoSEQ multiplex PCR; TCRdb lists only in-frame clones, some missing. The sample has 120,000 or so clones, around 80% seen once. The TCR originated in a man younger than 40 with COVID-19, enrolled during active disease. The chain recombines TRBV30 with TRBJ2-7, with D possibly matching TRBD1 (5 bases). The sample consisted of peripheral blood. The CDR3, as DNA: TGTGCCTGGAGTGTATCCCAGGGCGGCTACGAGCAGTACTTC. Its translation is CAWSVSQGGYEQYF. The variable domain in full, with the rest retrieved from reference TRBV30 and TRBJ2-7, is SQTIHQWPATLVQPVGSPLSLECTVEGTSNPNLYWYRQAAGRGLQLLFYSVGIGQISSEVPQNLSASRPQDRQFILSSKKLLLSDSGFYLCAWSVSQGGYEQYFGPGTRLTVT.